Sequencing of this T cell receptor beta chain was carried out in a study of shared clonotypes between healthy human individuals. Unsorted PBMC DNA sequencing spanned ten immunoSEQ deep assay plates. Using immunoSEQ multiplex PCR, the repertoire was profiled, and TCRdb retains in-frame clones only, with some absent. The sample yields 550,000 to 600,000 clones, around 78% seen once. Trimming took off 4 bases at V and 6 bases at J, with 20 bases between the two ends. There are 15 residues in the CDR3. From germline, CDR1 is SGHDT and CDR2 YYEEEE. Worth noting for this clone: Other DNA sequences from this sample encode an identical CDR3 as well.

Genomic DNA for unsorted samples, which was extracted with the QIAamp DNA Blood Mini kit, came from about 90 million PBMCs. The sequenced sample was PBMCs. The chain links TRBV5-6 to TRBJ2-7, with a possible D match to TRBD1 (5 bases). This TCR came from a woman between 35 and 50 years old in good health. Some clones in this sample may be carry-over from other donors' samples. DNA for the CDR3: TGTGCCAGCAGCGACGACAGCGAGCCCCGGGTCGAGCAGTACTTC. Protein: CASSDDSEPRVEQYF.